These T cell receptor beta chains were read from a single sample in a study of shared clonotypes between healthy human individuals. Clones were read by immunoSEQ multiplex PCR, and TCRdb kept only the in-frame ones, dropping some. The repertoire holds about 490,000 clones, 79% seen once, with around 12% in the top ten. The sample comprised PBMCs. The receptors derive from a woman between 40 and 50 years old in good health. Some clones in this sample may be carry-over from other donors' samples. CDR3s include the opening cysteine and the closing phenylalanine or tryptophan. The order of the fields is V gene, D gene, clone size, J gene, CDR3 DNA, CDR3 protein. D genes are given only for firm matches. Expanded clones get a size class; other rows say once, few or many, or leave the size out.

v_gene: TRBV2; d_gene: NA; abundance: NA; j_gene: TRBJ1-2; CDR3nt: TGTGCCAGCAGTGTCAGAGCTAACTATGGCTACACCTTC; CDR3aa: CASSVRANYGYTF
v_gene: TRBV5-4; d_gene: NA; abundance: NA; j_gene: TRBJ2-3; CDR3nt: TGTGCCAGCAGCTTGGACACAGATACGCAGTATTTT; CDR3aa: CASSLDTDTQYF
v_gene: TRBV30; d_gene: NA; abundance: NA; j_gene: TRBJ1-5; CDR3nt: TGTGCCTGGAGTGTACATGGGTACGGCAATCAGCCCCAGCATTTT; CDR3aa: CAWSVHGYGNQPQHF
v_gene: TRBV6-1; d_gene: NA; abundance: NA; j_gene: TRBJ2-5; CDR3nt: TGTGCCAGCAGTTTCACAGGCGGGGAGACCCAGTACTTC; CDR3aa: CASSFTGGETQYF
v_gene: TRBV9; d_gene: TRBD2; abundance: once; j_gene: TRBJ2-1; CDR3nt: TGTGCCAGCAGCCCCAGACTAGCGGGAGGGATAGATGAGCAGTTCTTC; CDR3aa: CASSPRLAGGIDEQFF
v_gene: TRBV6-1; d_gene: NA; abundance: few; j_gene: TRBJ1-1; CDR3nt: TGTGCCAGCAGAGACCCGACAGATGAAGCTTTCTTT; CDR3aa: CASRDPTDEAFF
v_gene: TRBV19; d_gene: TRBD2; abundance: once; j_gene: TRBJ2-5; CDR3nt: TGTGCCAGTAGTTCAACACGACTAGCGGGAGGGCCGGGGAGGGAGACCCAGTACTTC; CDR3aa: CASSSTRLAGGPGRETQYF
v_gene: TRBV7-2; d_gene: NA; abundance: NA; j_gene: TRBJ2-7; CDR3nt: TGTGCCAGCAGCTTAGGGGTACCCCCTACCTACGAGCAGTACTTC; CDR3aa: CASSLGVPPTYEQYF
v_gene: TRBV2; d_gene: NA; abundance: NA; j_gene: TRBJ1-1; CDR3nt: TGTGCCAGCAGGGACCCTTACGAAGCTTTCTTT; CDR3aa: CASRDPYEAFF
v_gene: TRBV6-6; d_gene: TRBD1; abundance: NA; j_gene: TRBJ1-1; CDR3nt: TGTGCCAGCAGCCGCGCGGGACAGAAGAACACTGAAGCTTTCTTT; CDR3aa: CASSRAGQKNTEAFF
v_gene: TRBV28; d_gene: NA; abundance: NA; j_gene: TRBJ2-6; CDR3nt: TGTGCCAGCAGTCCCCTTCGGAGGGGCCGTCCTGGGGCCAACGTCCTGACTTTC; CDR3aa: CASSPLRRGRPGANVLTF
v_gene: TRBV2; d_gene: NA; abundance: few; j_gene: TRBJ2-4; CDR3nt: TGTGCCAGCAGTGATAGCGGAGTAAACATTCAGTACTTC; CDR3aa: CASSDSGVNIQYF
v_gene: TRBV7-9; d_gene: NA; abundance: NA; j_gene: TRBJ2-2; CDR3nt: TGTGCCAGCAGCCAGGGAGAGTACACCGGGGAGCTGTTTTTT; CDR3aa: CASSQGEYTGELFF
v_gene: TRBV28; d_gene: NA; abundance: NA; j_gene: TRBJ1-1; CDR3nt: TGTGCGACGCGGTTGGGTAGCACTGAAGCTTTCTTT; CDR3aa: CATRLGSTEAFF
v_gene: TRBV18; d_gene: NA; abundance: NA; j_gene: TRBJ2-7; CDR3nt: TGTGCCAGCTCACCCTTGTCAGTTTACGAGCAGTACTTC; CDR3aa: CASSPLSVYEQYF
v_gene: TRBV6-5; d_gene: NA; abundance: NA; j_gene: TRBJ2-7; CDR3nt: TGTGCCAGCAGTTACTCGCGGGGAGGATTTGTCGAGCAGTACTTC; CDR3aa: CASSYSRGGFVEQYF
v_gene: TRBV19; d_gene: TRBD2; abundance: NA; j_gene: TRBJ2-1; CDR3nt: TGTGCCAGTAGTATAGATGGTCCGGGAGGCTACAATGAGCAGTTCTTC; CDR3aa: CASSIDGPGGYNEQFF
v_gene: TRBV28; d_gene: NA; abundance: NA; j_gene: TRBJ2-1; CDR3nt: TGTGCCAGCAGTGGCATCAACTTTTTAGTGGGCAATGAGCAGTTCTTC; CDR3aa: CASSGINFLVGNEQFF
v_gene: TRBV11-2; d_gene: NA; abundance: NA; j_gene: TRBJ2-7; CDR3nt: TGTGCCAGCAGCTTTTCGTTTTCCCACGAGCAGTACTTC; CDR3aa: CASSFSFSHEQYF
v_gene: TRBV7-2; d_gene: TRBD1; abundance: few; j_gene: TRBJ2-6; CDR3nt: TGTGCCAGCAGCCCGCAGACAGGGAGTGGCTCTGGGGCCAACGTCCTGACTTTC; CDR3aa: CASSPQTGSGSGANVLTF
v_gene: TRBV2; d_gene: TRBD1; abundance: NA; j_gene: TRBJ2-1; CDR3nt: TGTGCCAGCAGTGAAAGCGGGACAGGGCTCTACAATGAGCAGTTCTTC; CDR3aa: CASSESGTGLYNEQFF
v_gene: TRBV6-1; d_gene: TRBD1; abundance: NA; j_gene: TRBJ1-3; CDR3nt: TGTGCCAGCAGAAGGCCCGGGACAGTTGGAAACACCATATATTTT; CDR3aa: CASRRPGTVGNTIYF
v_gene: TRBV30; d_gene: NA; abundance: NA; j_gene: TRBJ2-1; CDR3nt: TGTGCCTGGAGTGTATTTTCCCCGGTTCTGGCGGGACCAACCTACAATGAGCAGTTCTTC; CDR3aa: CAWSVFSPVLAGPTYNEQFF
v_gene: TRBV5-1; d_gene: TRBD2; abundance: NA; j_gene: TRBJ2-1; CDR3nt: TGCGCCAGCAGCCTGGAAGCGGGACCATACAATGAGCAGTTCTTC; CDR3aa: CASSLEAGPYNEQFF
v_gene: TRBV19; d_gene: NA; abundance: NA; j_gene: TRBJ1-1; CDR3nt: TGTGCCAGTAGCCTATCCCTTAACACTGAAGCTTTCTTT; CDR3aa: CASSLSLNTEAFF
v_gene: TRBV19; d_gene: NA; abundance: NA; j_gene: TRBJ2-1; CDR3nt: TGTGCCAGTAGTAAATACCTAGGGGAGGGGGTGAGCTCCTACAATGAGCAGTTCTTC; CDR3aa: CASSKYLGEGVSSYNEQFF
v_gene: TRBV28; d_gene: TRBD1; abundance: NA; j_gene: TRBJ2-7; CDR3nt: TGTGCCAGCAGAGACAGGGGTGGGTACGAGCAGTACTTC; CDR3aa: CASRDRGGYEQYF
v_gene: TRBV7-6; d_gene: TRBD2; abundance: NA; j_gene: TRBJ2-1; CDR3nt: TGTGCCAGCAGCTTAGATGAGACTAGCGGGGGGCGGTTCTTC; CDR3aa: CASSLDETSGGRFF
v_gene: TRBV5-4; d_gene: NA; abundance: once; j_gene: TRBJ2-3; CDR3nt: TGTGCCAGCAGATCAGAGCGGGGCACAGATACGCAGTATTTT; CDR3aa: CASRSERGTDTQYF
v_gene: TRBV2; d_gene: NA; abundance: once; j_gene: TRBJ2-5; CDR3nt: TGTGCCAGCCACGGGGGCGGCAGGGTATCTTTGAAGACCCAGTACTTC; CDR3aa: CASHGGGRVSLKTQYF
v_gene: TRBV7-3; d_gene: NA; abundance: few; j_gene: TRBJ2-1; CDR3nt: TGTGCCAGCAGCCCTTTTGGGAACTCGCGCGATGGGAACCAGTTCTTC; CDR3aa: CASSPFGNSRDGNQFF
v_gene: TRBV28; d_gene: NA; abundance: NA; j_gene: TRBJ1-5; CDR3nt: TGTGCCAGCAGCCTTATCTCGACTTATAGCAATCAGCCCCAGCATTTT; CDR3aa: CASSLISTYSNQPQHF
v_gene: TRBV2; d_gene: TRBD2; abundance: few; j_gene: TRBJ2-1; CDR3nt: TGTGCCAACCCTCCAGGAACTAGCGCAGGCAATGAGCAGTTCTTC; CDR3aa: CANPPGTSAGNEQFF
v_gene: TRBV5-1; d_gene: TRBD1; abundance: NA; j_gene: TRBJ1-4; CDR3nt: TGCGCCAGCAGCTCCATGACAGGGAGGAATGAAAAACTGTTTTTT; CDR3aa: CASSSMTGRNEKLFF
v_gene: TRBV9; d_gene: TRBD2; abundance: NA; j_gene: TRBJ2-2; CDR3nt: TGTGCCAGCAGCGCGCGACTAGCAGGAGAAACCGGGGAGCTGTTTTTT; CDR3aa: CASSARLAGETGELFF
v_gene: TRBV18; d_gene: TRBD2; abundance: once; j_gene: TRBJ2-3; CDR3nt: TGTGCCAGCTCACCGAATCTAGCGGAGGGCACAGATACGCAGTATTTT; CDR3aa: CASSPNLAEGTDTQYF
v_gene: TRBV4-2; d_gene: NA; abundance: NA; j_gene: TRBJ2-7; CDR3nt: TGTGCCAGCAGCCAAGTTCAGGGGTCGGACTACGAGCAGTACTTC; CDR3aa: CASSQVQGSDYEQYF
v_gene: TRBV19; d_gene: TRBD2; abundance: NA; j_gene: TRBJ2-3; CDR3nt: TGTGCCAGCACTAGCGGACCAAGCACAGATACGCAGTATTTT; CDR3aa: CASTSGPSTDTQYF
v_gene: TRBV7-2; d_gene: NA; abundance: NA; j_gene: TRBJ1-3; CDR3nt: TGTGCCAGCAGCTCTGGGACTGGCAGGGTGGACACCATATATTTT; CDR3aa: CASSSGTGRVDTIYF
v_gene: TRBV2; d_gene: TRBD2; abundance: NA; j_gene: TRBJ2-1; CDR3nt: TGTGCCAGCAGTGAAGGGAGGGTAGCGGGAGTACTCCCGTTCTTC; CDR3aa: CASSEGRVAGVLPFF
v_gene: TRBV28; d_gene: NA; abundance: NA; j_gene: TRBJ1-5; CDR3nt: TGTGCCAGCAGTTTTTTGGGCACCCTTAGTAATCAGCCCCAGCATTTT; CDR3aa: CASSFLGTLSNQPQHF
v_gene: TRBV5-4; d_gene: NA; abundance: NA; j_gene: TRBJ2-2; CDR3nt: TGTGCCAGCAGCTTACGACAGGACACCGGGGAGCTGTTTTTT; CDR3aa: CASSLRQDTGELFF
v_gene: TRBV6-6; d_gene: NA; abundance: NA; j_gene: TRBJ1-1; CDR3nt: TGTGCCAGCAGTTACTCCCAGGGGTTGGGCACTGAAGCTTTCTTT; CDR3aa: CASSYSQGLGTEAFF
v_gene: TRBV6-5; d_gene: NA; abundance: NA; j_gene: TRBJ2-1; CDR3nt: TGTGCCAGCAGTTACGGCAGGGACTACAATGAGCAGTTCTTC; CDR3aa: CASSYGRDYNEQFF
v_gene: TRBV11-2; d_gene: TRBD1; abundance: NA; j_gene: TRBJ1-1; CDR3nt: TGTGCCAGCAGACAGGGGGCGCGGCGAACTGAAGCTTTCTTT; CDR3aa: CASRQGARRTEAFF
v_gene: TRBV5-1; d_gene: NA; abundance: once; j_gene: TRBJ2-7; CDR3nt: TGCGCCAGCAGCCCATTCTCCGCCTACGAGCAGTACTTC; CDR3aa: CASSPFSAYEQYF